This T cell receptor beta chain was captured in a study of technical replicates of blood from a handful of donors. Sequencing used immunoSEQ multiplex PCR; TCRdb keeps in-frame clones, though not all of them. The sample carries 54,000 or so clones, 94% recorded once. The CDR3 is 14 amino acids. Germline CDR1 SGHRS, CDR2 YFSETQ. Trimming stripped 4 bases from V and 0 bases from J, with 8 bases between. This clonotype was sampled from a human donor in good health. The sequenced sample was T cells isolated from PBMCs. This rearrangement joins TRBV5-1 to TRBJ1-3; TRBD1 might be the D (5 bases). In DNA form, the CDR3 reads TGCGCCAGCAGCATAGACAGCTCTGGAAACACCATATATTTT. This encodes CASSIDSSGNTIYF. Supplemented by reference TRBV5-1 and TRBJ1-3, the full variable domain reads KAGVTQTPRYLIKTRGQQVTLSCSPISGHRSVSWYQQTPGQGLQFLFEYFSETQRNKGNFPGRFSGRQFSNSRSEMNVSTLELGDSALYLCASSIDSSGNTIYFGEGSWLTVV.